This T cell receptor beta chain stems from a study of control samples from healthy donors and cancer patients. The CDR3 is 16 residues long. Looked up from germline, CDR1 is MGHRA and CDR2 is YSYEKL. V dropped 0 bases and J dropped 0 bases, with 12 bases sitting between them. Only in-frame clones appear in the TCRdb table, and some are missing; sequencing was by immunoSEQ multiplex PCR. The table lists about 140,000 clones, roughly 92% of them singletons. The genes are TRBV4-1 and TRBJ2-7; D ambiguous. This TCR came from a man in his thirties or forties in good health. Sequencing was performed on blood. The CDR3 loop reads CASSQEGPGPSYEQYF. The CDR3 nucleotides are TGCGCCAGCAGCCAAGAAGGCCCAGGACCCTCCTACGAGCAGTACTTC.